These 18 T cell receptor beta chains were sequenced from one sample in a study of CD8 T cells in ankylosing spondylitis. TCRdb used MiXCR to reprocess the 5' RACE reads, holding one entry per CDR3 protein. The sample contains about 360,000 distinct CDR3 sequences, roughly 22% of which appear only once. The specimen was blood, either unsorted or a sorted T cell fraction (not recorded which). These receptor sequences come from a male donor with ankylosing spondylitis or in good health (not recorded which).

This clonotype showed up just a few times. The CDR3 spells CASRLQGFETQYF. In DNA form, the CDR3 reads TGCGCCAGCAGACTACAGGGGTTCGAGACCCAGTACTTC. The chain has TRBV5-1 and TRBJ2-5, with TRBD1 matching over 7 bases. J was trimmed by 5 bases and V by 5 bases; bases with no gene match: 6. The CDR3 length is 13 residues. The germline gives CDR1 SGHRS, CDR2 YFSETQ.

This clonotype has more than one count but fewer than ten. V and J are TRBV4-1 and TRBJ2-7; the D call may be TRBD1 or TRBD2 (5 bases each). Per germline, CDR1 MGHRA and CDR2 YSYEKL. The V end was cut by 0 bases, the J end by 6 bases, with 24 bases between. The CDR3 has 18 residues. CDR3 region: CASSQDLRKQLAGTEQYF. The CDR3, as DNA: TGCGCCAGCAGCCAAGATTTACGAAAACAGCTTGCCGGGACCGAGCAGTACTTC.

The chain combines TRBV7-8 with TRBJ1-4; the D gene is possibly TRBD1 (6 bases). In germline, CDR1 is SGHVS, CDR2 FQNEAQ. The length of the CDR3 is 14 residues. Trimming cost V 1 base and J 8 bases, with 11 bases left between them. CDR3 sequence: CASSLESTGEKLFF. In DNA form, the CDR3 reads TGTGCCAGCAGCTTAGAAAGCACAGGGGAAAAACTGTTTTTT.

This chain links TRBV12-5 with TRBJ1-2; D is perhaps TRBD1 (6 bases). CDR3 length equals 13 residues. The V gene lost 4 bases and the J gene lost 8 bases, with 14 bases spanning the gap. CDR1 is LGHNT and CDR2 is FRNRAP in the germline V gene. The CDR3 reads CASGSGGASGYTF. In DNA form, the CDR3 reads TGTGCTAGTGGTTCCGGGGGCGCCTCAGGCTACACCTTC.

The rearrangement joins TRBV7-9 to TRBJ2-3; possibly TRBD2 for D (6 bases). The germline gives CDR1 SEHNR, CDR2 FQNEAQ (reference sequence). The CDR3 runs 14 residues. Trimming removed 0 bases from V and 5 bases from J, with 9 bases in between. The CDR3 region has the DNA TGTGCCAGCAGCTTAGCTAGCGGCGGAGATACGCAGTATTTT. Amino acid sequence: CASSLASGGDTQYF.

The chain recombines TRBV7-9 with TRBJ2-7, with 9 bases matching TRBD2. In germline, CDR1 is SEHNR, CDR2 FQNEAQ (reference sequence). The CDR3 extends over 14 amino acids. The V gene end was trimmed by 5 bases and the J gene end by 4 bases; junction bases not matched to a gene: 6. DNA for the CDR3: TGTGCCAGCAGCATTAGCGGGGGCGTATACGAGCAGTACTTC. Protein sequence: CASSISGGVYEQYF.

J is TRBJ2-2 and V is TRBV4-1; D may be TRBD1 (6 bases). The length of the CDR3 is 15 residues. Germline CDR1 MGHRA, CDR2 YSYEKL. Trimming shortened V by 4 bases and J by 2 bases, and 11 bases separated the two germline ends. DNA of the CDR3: TGCGCCAGCAGCCTTCGACAGGATAACACCGGGGAGCTGTTTTTT. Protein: CASSLRQDNTGELFF.

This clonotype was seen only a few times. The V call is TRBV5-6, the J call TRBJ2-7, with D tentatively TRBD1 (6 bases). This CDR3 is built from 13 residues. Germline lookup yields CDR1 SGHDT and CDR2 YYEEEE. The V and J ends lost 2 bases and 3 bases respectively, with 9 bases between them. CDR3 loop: CASSFKDSYEQYF. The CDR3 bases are TGTGCCAGCAGCTTTAAGGACAGCTACGAGCAGTACTTC.

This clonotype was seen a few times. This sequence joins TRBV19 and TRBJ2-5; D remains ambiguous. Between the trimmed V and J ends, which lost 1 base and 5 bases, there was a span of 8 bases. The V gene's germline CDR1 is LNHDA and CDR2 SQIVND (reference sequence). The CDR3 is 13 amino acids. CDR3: CASSIGLGETQYF. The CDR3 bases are TGTGCCAGTAGTATAGGCCTAGGGGAGACCCAGTACTTC.

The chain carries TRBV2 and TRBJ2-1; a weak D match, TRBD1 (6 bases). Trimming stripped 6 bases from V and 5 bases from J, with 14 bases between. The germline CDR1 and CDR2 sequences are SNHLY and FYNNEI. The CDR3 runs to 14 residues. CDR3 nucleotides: TGTGCCAGCAGGGGGGCTATCTCGAACAATGAGCAGTTCTTC. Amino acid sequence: CASRGAISNNEQFF.

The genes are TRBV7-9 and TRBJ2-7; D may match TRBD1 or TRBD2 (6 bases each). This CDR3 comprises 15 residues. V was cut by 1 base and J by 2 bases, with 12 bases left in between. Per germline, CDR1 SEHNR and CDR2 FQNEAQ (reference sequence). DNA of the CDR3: TGTGCCAGCAGCTTAGACTCAAGGGGGGCCTACGAGCAGTACTTC. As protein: CASSLDSRGAYEQYF.

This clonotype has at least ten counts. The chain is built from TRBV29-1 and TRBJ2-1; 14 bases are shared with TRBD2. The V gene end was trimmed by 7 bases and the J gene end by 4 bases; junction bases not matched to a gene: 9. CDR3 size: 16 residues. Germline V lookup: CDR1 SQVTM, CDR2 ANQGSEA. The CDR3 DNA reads TGCAGCGGCCTAGGGACTAGCGGGGGTGCATACAATGAGCAGTTCTTC. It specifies CSGLGTSGGAYNEQFF.

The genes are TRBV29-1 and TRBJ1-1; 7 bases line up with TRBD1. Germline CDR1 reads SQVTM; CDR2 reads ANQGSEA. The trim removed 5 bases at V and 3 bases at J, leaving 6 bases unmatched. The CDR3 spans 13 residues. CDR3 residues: CSVWTGMDTEAFF. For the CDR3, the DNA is TGCAGCGTTTGGACAGGAATGGACACTGAAGCTTTCTTT.

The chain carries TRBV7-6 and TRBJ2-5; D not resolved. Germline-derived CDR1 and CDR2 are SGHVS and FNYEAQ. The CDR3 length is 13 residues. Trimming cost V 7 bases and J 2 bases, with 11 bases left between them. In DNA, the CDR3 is TGTGCCAGCACCCCTGGTGATCAAGAGACCCAGTACTTC. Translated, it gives CASTPGDQETQYF.

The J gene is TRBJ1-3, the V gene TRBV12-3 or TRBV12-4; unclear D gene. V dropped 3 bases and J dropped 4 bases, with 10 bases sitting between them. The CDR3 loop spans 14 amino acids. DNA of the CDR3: TGTGCCAGCAGTTTTTCCAGTGGGGGAAACACCATATATTTT. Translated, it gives CASSFSSGGNTIYF.

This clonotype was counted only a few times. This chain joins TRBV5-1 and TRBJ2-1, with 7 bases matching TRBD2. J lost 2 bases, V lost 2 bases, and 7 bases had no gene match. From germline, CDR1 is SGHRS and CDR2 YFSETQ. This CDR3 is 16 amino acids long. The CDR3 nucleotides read TGCGCCAGCAGCTTAGTAGCGGGCCCGACCTACAATGAGCAGTTCTTC. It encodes CASSLVAGPTYNEQFF.

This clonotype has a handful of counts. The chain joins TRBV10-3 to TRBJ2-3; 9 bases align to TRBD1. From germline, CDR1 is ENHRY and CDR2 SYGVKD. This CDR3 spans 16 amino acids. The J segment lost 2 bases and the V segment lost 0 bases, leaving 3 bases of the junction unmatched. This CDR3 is CAISESGDRVTDTQYF. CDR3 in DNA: TGTGCCATCAGTGAGTCGGGGGACAGGGTCACAGATACGCAGTATTTT.

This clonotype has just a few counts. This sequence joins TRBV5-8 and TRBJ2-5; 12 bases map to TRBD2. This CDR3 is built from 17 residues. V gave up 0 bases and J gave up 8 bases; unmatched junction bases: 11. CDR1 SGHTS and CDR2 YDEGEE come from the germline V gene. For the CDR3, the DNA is TGTGCCAGCAGCTTGGGACTAGCGGGGGAACCTCGAGAAACCCAGTACTTC. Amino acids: CASSLGLAGEPRETQYF. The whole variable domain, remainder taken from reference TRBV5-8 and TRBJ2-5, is EAGVTQSPTHLIKTRGQQATLRCSPISGHTSVYWYQQALGLGLQFLLWYDEGEERNRGNFPPRFSGRQFPNYSSELNVNALELEDSALYLCASSLGLAGEPRETQYFGPGTRLLVL.